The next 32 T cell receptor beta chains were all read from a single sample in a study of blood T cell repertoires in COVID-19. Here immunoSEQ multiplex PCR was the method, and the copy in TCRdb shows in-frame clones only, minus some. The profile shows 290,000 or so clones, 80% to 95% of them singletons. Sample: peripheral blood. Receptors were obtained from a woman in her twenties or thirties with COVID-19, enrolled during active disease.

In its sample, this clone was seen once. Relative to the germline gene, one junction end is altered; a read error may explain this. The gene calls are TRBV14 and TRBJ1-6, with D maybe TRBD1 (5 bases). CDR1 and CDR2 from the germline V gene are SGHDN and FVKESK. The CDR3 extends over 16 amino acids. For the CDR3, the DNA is TGTGCCAGCAGCCTGGGGGGGTGGGGATATAGTTCACCCCTCCACTTT. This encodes CASSLGGWGYSSPLHF.

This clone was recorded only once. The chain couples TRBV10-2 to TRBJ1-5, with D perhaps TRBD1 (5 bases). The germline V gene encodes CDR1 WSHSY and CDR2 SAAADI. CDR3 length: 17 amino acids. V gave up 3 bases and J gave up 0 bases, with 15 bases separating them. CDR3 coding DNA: TGCGCCAGCAGTGAAGGGGCAGTCTTTTATAGCAATCAGCCCCAGCATTTT. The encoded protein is CASSEGAVFYSNQPQHF.

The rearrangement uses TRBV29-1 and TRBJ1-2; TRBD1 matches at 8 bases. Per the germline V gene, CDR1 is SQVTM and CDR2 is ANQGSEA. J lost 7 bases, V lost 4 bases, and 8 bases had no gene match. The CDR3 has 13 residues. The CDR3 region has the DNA TGCAGCGTTGTTGAGCAGGGGGCGTCTGGCTACACCTTC. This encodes CSVVEQGASGYTF.

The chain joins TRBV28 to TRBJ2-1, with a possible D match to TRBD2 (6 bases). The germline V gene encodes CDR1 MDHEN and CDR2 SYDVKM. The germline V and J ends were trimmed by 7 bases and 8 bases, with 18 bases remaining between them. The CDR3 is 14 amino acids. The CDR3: CASTVWRGSDEQFF. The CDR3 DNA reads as TGTGCCAGCACCGTATGGCGGGGTTCCGATGAGCAGTTCTTC.

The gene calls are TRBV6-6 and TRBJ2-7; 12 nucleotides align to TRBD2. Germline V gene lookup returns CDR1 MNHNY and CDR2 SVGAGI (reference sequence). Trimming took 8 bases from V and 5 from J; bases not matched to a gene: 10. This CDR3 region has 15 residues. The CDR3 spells CASGYLAGGINEQYF. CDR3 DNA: TGTGCCAGCGGCTACCTAGCGGGAGGGATCAACGAGCAGTACTTC.

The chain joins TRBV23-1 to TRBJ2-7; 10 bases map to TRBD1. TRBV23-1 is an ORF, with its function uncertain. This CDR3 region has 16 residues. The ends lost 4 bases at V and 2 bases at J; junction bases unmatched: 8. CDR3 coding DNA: TGCGCCAGCAGTCCCCCCGGACAGGGGGAGGCCTACGAGCAGTACTTC. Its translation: CASSPPGQGEAYEQYF.

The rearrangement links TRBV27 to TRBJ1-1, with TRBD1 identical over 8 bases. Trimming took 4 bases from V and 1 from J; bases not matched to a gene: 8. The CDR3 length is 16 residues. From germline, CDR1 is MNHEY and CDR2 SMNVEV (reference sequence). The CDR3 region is CASSSTGARGNTEAFF. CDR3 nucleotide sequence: TGTGCCAGCAGTTCGACAGGGGCAAGAGGGAACACTGAAGCTTTCTTT.

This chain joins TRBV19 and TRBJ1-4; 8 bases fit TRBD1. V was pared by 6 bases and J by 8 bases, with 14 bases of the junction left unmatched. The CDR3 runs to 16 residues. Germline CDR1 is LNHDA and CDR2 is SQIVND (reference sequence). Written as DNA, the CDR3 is TGTGCCAGTAGCCGCGGACAGGGCGGTTTCGAGGAAAAACTGTTTTTT. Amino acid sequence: CASSRGQGGFEEKLFF.

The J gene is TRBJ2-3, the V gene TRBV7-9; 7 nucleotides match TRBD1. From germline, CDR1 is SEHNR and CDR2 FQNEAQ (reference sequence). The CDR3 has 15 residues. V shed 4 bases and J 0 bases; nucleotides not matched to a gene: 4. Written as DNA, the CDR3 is TGTGCCAGCAGCTCCCAGACAGGGAGCACAGATACGCAGTATTTT. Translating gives CASSSQTGSTDTQYF.

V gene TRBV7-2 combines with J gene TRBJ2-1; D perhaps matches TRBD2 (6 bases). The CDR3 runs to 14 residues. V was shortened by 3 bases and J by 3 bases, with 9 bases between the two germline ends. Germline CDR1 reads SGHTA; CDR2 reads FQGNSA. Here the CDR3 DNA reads TGTGCCAGCAGCTTTTTGGGGGGCTACAATGAGCAGTTCTTC. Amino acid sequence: CASSFLGGYNEQFF.

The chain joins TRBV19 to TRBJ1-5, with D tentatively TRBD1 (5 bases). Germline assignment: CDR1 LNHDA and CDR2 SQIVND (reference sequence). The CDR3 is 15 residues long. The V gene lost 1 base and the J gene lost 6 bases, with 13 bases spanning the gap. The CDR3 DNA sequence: TGTGCCAGTAGTATAGGGGCAGGGTATGCTCAGCCCCAGCATTTT. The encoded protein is CASSIGAGYAQPQHF. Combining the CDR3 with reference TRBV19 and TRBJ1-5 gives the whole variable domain DGGITQSPKYLFRKEGQNVTLSCEQNLNHDAMYWYRQDPGQGLRLIYYSQIVNDFQKGDIAEGYSVSREKKESFPLTVTSAQKNPTAFYLCASSIGAGYAQPQHFGDGTRLSIL.

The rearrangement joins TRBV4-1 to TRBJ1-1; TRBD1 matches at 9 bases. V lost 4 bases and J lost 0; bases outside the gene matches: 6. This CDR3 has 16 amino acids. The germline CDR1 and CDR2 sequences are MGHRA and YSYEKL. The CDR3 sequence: CASSLGQGLVNTEAFF. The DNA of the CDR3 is TGCGCCAGCAGCCTCGGACAGGGGCTGGTGAACACTGAAGCTTTCTTT.

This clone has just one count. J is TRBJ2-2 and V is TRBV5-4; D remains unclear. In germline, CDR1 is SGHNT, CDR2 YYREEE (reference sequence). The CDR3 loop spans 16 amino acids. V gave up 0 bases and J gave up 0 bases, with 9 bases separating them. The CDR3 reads CASSLAFSPNTGELFF. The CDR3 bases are TGTGCCAGCAGCTTGGCCTTTAGCCCGAACACCGGGGAGCTGTTTTTT.

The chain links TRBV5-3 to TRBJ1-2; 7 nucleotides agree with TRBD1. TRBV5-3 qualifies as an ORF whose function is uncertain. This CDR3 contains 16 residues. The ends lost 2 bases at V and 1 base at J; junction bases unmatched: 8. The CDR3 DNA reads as TGTGCCAGAAGCTTCGCGGGGACAGCTTTTAACTATGGCTACACCTTC. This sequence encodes CARSFAGTAFNYGYTF.

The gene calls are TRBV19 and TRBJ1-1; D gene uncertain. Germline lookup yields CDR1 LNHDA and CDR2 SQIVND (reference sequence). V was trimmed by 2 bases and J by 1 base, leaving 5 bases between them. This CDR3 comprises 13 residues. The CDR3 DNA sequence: TGTGCCAGTAGTATAACTGCGAACACTGAAGCTTTCTTT. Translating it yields CASSITANTEAFF.

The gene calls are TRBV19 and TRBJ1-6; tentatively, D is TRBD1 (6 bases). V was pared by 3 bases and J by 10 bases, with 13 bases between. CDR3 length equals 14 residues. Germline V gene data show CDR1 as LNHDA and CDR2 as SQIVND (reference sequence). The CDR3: CASSIQGKRSPLHF. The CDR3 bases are TGTGCCAGTAGTATCCAGGGGAAACGGTCACCCCTCCACTTT.

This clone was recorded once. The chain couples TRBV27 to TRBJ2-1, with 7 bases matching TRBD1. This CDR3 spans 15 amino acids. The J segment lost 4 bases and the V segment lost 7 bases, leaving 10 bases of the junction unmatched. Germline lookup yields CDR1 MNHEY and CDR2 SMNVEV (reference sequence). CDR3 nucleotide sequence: TGTGCCAGCAATCCGACAGGGAGCTTTTACAATGAGCAGTTCTTC. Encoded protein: CASNPTGSFYNEQFF.

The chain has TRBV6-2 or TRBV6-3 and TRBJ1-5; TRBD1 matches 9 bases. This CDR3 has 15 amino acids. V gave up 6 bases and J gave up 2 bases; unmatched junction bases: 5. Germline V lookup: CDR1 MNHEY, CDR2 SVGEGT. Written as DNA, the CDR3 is TGTGCCAGCAGCCGGGACAGGGAAGGCAATCAGCCCCAGCATTTT. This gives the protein CASSRDREGNQPQHF.

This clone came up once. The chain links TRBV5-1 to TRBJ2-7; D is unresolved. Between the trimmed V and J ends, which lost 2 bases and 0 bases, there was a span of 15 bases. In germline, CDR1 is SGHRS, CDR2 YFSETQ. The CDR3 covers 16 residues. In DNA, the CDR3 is TGCGCCAGCAGCTTTGAGACTCCTGCCAGCTCCTACGAGCAGTACTTC. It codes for CASSFETPASSYEQYF.

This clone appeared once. As DNA, the CDR3 is TGTGCCAGCAGCGTAGAGGGGGATCCCTATAATTCACCCCTCCACTTT. This sequence encodes CASSVEGDPYNSPLHF. The chain links TRBV9 to TRBJ1-6, with D maybe TRBD1 (6 bases). From germline, CDR1 is SGDLS and CDR2 YYNGEE. V gave up 0 bases and J gave up 2 bases, with 9 bases separating them. The CDR3 totals 16 residues.

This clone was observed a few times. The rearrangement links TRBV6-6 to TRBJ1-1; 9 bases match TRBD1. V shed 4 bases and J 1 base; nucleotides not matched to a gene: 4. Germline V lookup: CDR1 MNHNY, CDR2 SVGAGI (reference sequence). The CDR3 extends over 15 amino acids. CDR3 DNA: TGTGCCAGCAGTTTGCCGGGACAGGGGAACACTGAAGCTTTCTTT. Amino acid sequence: CASSLPGQGNTEAFF.

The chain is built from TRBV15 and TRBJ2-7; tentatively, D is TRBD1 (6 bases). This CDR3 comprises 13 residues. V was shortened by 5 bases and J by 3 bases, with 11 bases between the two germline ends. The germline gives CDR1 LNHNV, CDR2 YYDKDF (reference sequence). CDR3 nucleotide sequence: TGTGCCACCAGCGGTACAGGGTACTACGAGCAGTACTTC. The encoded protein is CATSGTGYYEQYF.

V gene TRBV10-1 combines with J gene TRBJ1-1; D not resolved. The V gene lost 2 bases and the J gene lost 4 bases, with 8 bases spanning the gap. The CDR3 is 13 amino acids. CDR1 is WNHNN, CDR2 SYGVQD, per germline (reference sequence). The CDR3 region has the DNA TGCGCCAGCAGTGAGACGGGGAGCACTGAAGCTTTCTTT. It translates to CASSETGSTEAFF.

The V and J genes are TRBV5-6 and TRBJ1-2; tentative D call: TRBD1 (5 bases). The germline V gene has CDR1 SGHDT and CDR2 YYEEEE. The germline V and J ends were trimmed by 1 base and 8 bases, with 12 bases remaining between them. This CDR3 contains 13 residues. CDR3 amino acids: CASSLRAGQGYTF. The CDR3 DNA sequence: TGTGCCAGCAGCTTGAGGGCAGGGCAAGGCTACACCTTC.

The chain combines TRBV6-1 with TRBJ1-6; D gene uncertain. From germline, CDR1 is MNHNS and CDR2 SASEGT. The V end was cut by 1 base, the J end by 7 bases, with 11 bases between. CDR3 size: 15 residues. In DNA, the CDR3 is TGTGCCAGCAGTGAAGTCACGGGTTGGAATTCACCCCTCCACTTT. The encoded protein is CASSEVTGWNSPLHF.

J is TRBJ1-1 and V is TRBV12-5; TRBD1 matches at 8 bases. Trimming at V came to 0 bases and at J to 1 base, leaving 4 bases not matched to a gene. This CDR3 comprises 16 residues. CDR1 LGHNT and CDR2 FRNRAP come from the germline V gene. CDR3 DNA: TGTGCTAGTGGTTTGGTACTTGGACAGGGGAACACTGAAGCTTTCTTT. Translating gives CASGLVLGQGNTEAFF.

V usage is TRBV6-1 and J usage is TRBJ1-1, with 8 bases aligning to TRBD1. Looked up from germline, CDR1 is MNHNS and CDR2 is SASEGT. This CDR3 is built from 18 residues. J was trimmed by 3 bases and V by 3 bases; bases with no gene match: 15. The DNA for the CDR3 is TGTGCCAGCAGTGAGGGTTTGGGGACAGGTCAAGGGCACACTGAAGCTTTCTTT. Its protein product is CASSEGLGTGQGHTEAFF.

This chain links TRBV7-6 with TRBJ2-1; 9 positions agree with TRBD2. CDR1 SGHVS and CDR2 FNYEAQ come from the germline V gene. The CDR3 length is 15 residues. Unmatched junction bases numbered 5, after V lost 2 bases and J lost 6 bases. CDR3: CASSLSLAGFNEQFF. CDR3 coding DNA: TGTGCCAGCAGCTTATCGCTAGCGGGATTCAATGAGCAGTTCTTC.

CDR3 amino acids: CASSSGGPVEQYF. The CDR3 DNA is TGTGCCAGCAGTTCGGGGGGGCCCGTCGAGCAGTACTTC. The rearrangement links TRBV27 to TRBJ2-7, with TRBD2 matching over 8 bases. The CDR3 length is 13 residues. With V trimmed by 4 bases and J by 6 bases, 5 bases remained unmatched. Germline V gene lookup returns CDR1 MNHEY and CDR2 SMNVEV (reference sequence).

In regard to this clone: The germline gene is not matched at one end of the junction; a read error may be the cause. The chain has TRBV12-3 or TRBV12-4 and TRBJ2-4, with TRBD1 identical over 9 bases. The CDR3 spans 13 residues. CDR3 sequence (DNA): TGTGCCAGCAGTTTAGCTCTGGGGACAGGGACGGACTTC. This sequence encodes CASSLALGTGTDF.

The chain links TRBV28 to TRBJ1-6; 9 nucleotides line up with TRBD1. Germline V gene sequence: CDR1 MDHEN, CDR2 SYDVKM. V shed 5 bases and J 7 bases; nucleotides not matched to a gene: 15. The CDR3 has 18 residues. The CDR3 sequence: CASSPPAQGQGKNSPLHF. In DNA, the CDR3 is TGTGCCAGCAGTCCTCCCGCCCAGGGACAGGGCAAAAATTCACCCCTCCACTTT.

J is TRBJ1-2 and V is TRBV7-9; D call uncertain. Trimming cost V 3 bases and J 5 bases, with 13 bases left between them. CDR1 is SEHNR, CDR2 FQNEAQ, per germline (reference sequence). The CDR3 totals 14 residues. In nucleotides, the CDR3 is TGTGCCAGCAGCTTCAGGAGGGTCTCATATGGCTACACCTTC. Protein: CASSFRRVSYGYTF.